Below, one TCR beta chain is given with its context. Its antigen is currently unknown. The data are from a study of cytomegalovirus exposure and HLA in healthy donors. Study-wide results and limits: The study dropped some indistinguishable V segments, TRBV6-2 and TRBV6-3 among them. A likely sequencing artifact accounted for one observed cluster of highly shared sequence variants. Analysis was carried out at a later point, and it linked a missense DCLRE1C variant to TCR beta V- and J-gene trimming.

The CDR3 loop spans 16 amino acids. CDR1 and CDR2 (germline): SGHDN, FVKESK. V gave up 4 bases and J gave up 0 bases; unmatched junction bases: 5. It was with 60 Vbeta and 13 Jbeta primers that the PCR ran. Sequencing used immunoSEQ multiplex PCR; TCRdb keeps in-frame clones, though not all of them. Its table lists 130,000 or so clones. Donors sampled were nominally healthy, though unrecorded immune exposures were likely. The chain combines TRBV14 with TRBJ2-2, with 7 bases fitting TRBD2. This sequence was found in a woman aged 18 to 35 in good health and CMV-seronegative. The material sequenced was PBMCs. CDR3 sequence: CASSRPSGPNTGELFF. The CDR3 DNA reads TGTGCCAGCAGCCGCCCTAGCGGACCGAACACCGGGGAGCTGTTTTTT. Complete variable domain (other parts from reference TRBV14 and TRBJ2-2): EAGVTQFPSHSVIEKGQTVTLRCDPISGHDNLYWYRRVMGKEIKFLLHFVKESKQDESGMPNNRFLAERTGGTYSTLKVQPAELEDSGVYFCASSRPSGPNTGELFFGEGSRLTVL.